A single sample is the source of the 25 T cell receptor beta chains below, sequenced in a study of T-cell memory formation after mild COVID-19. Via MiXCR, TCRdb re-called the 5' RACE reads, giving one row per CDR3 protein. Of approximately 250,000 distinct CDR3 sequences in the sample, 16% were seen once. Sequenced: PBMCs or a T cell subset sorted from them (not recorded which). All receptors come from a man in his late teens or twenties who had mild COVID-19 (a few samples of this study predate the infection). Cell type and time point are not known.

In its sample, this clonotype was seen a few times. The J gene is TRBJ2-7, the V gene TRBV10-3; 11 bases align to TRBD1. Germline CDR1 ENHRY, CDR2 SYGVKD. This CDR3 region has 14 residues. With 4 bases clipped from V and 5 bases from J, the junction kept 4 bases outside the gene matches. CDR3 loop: CAISGGQGANEQYV. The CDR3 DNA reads TGTGCCATCAGTGGAGGACAGGGGGCAAACGAGCAGTACGTC.

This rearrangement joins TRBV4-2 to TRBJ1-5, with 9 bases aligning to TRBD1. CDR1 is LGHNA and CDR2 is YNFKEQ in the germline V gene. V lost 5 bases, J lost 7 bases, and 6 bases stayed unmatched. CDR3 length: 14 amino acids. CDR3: CASSRTGVGQPQHF. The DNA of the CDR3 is TGTGCCAGCAGCAGGACAGGGGTGGGCCAGCCCCAGCATTTT.

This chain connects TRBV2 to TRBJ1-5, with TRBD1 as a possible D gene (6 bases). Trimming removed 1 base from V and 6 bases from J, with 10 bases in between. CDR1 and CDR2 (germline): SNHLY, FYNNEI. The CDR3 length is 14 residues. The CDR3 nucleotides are TGTGCCAGCAGTGAAGAACCAGGGGCTCAGCCCCAGCATTTT. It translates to CASSEEPGAQPQHF. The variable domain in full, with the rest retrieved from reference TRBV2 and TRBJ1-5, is EPEVTQTPSHQVTQMGQEVILRCVPISNHLYFYWYRQILGQKVEFLVSFYNNEISEKSEIFDDQFSVERPDGSNFTLKIRSTKLEDSAMYFCASSEEPGAQPQHFGDGTRLSIL.

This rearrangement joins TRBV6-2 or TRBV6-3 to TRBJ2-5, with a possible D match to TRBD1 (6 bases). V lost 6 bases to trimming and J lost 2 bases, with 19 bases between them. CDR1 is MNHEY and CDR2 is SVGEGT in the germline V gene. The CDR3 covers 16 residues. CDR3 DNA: TGTGCCAGCAGCCCCCGGCCAGGGGCCCCACAAGAGACCCAGTACTTC. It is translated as CASSPRPGAPQETQYF.

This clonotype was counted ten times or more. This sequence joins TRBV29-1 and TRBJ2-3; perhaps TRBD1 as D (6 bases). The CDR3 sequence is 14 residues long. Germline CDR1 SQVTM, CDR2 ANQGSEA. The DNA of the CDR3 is TGCGGCGGCCGCAGGGGCGTTGGAACAGATACGCAGTATTTT. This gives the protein CGGRRGVGTDTQYF.

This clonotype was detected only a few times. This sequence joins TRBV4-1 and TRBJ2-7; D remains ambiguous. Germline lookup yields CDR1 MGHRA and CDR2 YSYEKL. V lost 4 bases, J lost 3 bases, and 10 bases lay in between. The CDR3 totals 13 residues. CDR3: CASSLRDYYEQYF. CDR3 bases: TGCGCCAGCAGCCTAAGAGATTACTACGAGCAGTACTTC.

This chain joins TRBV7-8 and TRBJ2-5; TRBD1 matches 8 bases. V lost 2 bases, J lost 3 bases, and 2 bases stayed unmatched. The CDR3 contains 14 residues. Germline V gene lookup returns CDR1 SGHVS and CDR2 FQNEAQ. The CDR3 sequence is CASSLMTGEETQYF. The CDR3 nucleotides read TGTGCCAGCAGCTTAATGACAGGGGAAGAGACCCAGTACTTC. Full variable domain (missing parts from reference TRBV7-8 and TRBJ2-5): GAGVSQSPRYKVAKRGQDVALRCDPISGHVSLFWYQQALGQGPEFLTYFQNEAQLDKSGLPSDRFFAERPEGSVSTLKIQRTQQEDSAVYLCASSLMTGEETQYFGPGTRLLVL.

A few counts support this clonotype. The CDR3 sequence is CASSFHAGELFF. CDR3 bases: TGTGCCAGCAGCTTCCACGCCGGGGAGCTGTTTTTT. This chain uses TRBV7-9 with TRBJ2-2; D not resolved. The V and J ends lost 3 bases and 6 bases respectively, with 5 bases between them. Per germline, CDR1 SEHNR and CDR2 FQNEAQ (reference sequence). This CDR3 is 12 amino acids long.

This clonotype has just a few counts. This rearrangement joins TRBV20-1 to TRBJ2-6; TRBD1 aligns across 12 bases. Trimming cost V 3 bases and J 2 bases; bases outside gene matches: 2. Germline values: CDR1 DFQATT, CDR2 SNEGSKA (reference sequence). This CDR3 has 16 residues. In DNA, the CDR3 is TGCAGTGCTAGGGGGACAGGGGGCCCTGGGGCCAACGTCCTGACTTTC. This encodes CSARGTGGPGANVLTF.

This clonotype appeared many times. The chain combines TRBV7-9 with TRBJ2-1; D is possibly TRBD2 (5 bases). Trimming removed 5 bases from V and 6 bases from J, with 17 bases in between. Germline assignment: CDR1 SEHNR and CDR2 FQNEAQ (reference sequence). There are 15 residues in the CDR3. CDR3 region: CASSEVASLLNEQFF. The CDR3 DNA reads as TGTGCCAGCAGCGAGGTGGCTAGCTTACTCAATGAGCAGTTCTTC. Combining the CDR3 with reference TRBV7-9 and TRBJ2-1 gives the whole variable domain DTGVSQNPRHKITKRGQNVTFRCDPISEHNRLYWYRQTLGQGPEFLTYFQNEAQLEKSRLLSDRFSAERPKGSFSTLEIQRTEQGDSAMYLCASSEVASLLNEQFFGPGTRLTVL.

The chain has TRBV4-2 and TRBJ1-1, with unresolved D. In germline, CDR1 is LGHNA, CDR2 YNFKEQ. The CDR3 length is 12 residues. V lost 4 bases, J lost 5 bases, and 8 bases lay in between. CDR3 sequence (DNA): TGTGCCAGCAGCCCCAGAGGGACTGAAGCTTTCTTT. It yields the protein CASSPRGTEAFF.

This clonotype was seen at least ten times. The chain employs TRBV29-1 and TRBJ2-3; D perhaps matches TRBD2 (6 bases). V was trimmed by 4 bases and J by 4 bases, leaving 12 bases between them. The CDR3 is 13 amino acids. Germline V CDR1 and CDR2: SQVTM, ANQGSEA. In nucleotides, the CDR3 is TGCAGCGTTGTGCGGAGGGGAGCAGATACGCAGTATTTT. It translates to CSVVRRGADTQYF.

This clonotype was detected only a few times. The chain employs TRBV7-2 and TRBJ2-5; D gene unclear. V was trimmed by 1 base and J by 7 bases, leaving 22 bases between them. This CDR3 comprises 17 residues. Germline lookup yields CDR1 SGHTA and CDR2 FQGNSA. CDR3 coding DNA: TGTGCCAGCAGCTTAGACCTAAATATAGTGGAACACGGGACCCAGTACTTC. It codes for CASSLDLNIVEHGTQYF.

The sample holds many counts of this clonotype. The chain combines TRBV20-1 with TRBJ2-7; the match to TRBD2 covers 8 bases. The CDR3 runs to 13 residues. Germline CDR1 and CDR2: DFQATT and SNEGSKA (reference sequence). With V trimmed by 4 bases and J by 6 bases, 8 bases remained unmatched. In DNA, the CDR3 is TGCAGTGCTATCCCCGGGGGGGCCGGCGAGCAGTACTTC. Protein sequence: CSAIPGGAGEQYF.

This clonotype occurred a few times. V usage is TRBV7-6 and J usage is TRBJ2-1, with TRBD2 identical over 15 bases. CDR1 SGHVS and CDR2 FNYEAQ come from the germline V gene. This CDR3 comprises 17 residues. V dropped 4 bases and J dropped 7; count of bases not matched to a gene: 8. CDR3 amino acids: CASSSTDGLAGGNEQFF. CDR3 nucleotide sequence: TGTGCCAGCAGCTCCACCGACGGACTAGCGGGGGGGAATGAGCAGTTCTTC.

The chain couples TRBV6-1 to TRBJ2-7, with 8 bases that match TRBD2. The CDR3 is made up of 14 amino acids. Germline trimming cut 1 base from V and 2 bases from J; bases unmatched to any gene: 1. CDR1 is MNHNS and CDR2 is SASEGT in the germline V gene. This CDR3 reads CASSEELAAYEQYF. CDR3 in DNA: TGTGCCAGCAGTGAAGAACTAGCGGCCTACGAGCAGTACTTC.

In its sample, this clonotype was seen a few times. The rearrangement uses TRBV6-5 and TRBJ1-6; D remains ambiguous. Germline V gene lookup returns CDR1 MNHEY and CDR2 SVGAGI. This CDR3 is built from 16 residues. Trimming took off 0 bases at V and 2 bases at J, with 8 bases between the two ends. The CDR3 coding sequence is TGTGCCAGCAGTTACTCGAGGCGAGCCTATAATTCACCCCTCCACTTT. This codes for CASSYSRRAYNSPLHF.

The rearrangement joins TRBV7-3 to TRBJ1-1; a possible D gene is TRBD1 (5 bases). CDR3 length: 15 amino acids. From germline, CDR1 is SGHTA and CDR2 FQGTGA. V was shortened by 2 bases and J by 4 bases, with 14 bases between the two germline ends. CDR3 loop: CASSLSPGGGTEAFF. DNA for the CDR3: TGTGCCAGCAGCTTATCCCCAGGCGGGGGCACTGAAGCTTTCTTT.

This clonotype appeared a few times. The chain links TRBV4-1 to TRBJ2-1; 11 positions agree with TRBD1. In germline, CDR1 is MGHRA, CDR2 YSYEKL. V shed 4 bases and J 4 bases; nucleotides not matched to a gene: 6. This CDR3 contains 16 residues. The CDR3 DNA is TGCGCCAGCAGCCCCGGGACAGGGGGAGATTACAATGAGCAGTTCTTC. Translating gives CASSPGTGGDYNEQFF.

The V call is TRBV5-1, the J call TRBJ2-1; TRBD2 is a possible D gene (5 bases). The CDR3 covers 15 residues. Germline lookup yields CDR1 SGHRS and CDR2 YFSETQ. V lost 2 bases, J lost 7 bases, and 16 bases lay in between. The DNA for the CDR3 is TGCGCCAGCAGCTTAGGCTTATATTCGGGAAATGAGCAGTTCTTC. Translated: CASSLGLYSGNEQFF.

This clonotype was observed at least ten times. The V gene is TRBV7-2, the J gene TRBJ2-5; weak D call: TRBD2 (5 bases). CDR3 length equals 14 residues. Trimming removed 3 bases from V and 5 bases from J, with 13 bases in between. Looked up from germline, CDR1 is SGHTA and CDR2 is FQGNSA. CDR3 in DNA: TGTGCCAGCAGCTTCCCACCCCCGGGGGAGACCCAGTACTTC. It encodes CASSFPPPGETQYF.

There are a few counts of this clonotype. This CDR3 reads CASSVGTSGGLTDTQYF. CDR3 DNA sequence: TGTGCCAGCAGCGTTGGGACTAGCGGGGGGCTCACAGATACGCAGTATTTT. The gene calls are TRBV9 and TRBJ2-3, with 15 bases fitting TRBD2. The germline gives CDR1 SGDLS, CDR2 YYNGEE. V lost 2 bases, J lost 2 bases, and 3 bases stayed unmatched. There are 17 residues in the CDR3. The full variable domain, in which reference TRBV9 and TRBJ2-3 provide the parts outside the CDR3, is DSGVTQTPKHLITATGQRVTLRCSPRSGDLSVYWYQQSLDQGLQFLIQYYNGEERAKGNILERFSAQQFPDLHSELNLSSLELGDSALYFCASSVGTSGGLTDTQYFGPGTRLTVL.

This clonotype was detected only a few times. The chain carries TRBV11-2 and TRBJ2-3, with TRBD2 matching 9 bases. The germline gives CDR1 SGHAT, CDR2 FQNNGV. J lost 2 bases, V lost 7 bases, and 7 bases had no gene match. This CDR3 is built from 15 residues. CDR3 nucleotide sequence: TGTGCCAGCAAACCTAGCGGGGATCTCACAGATACGCAGTATTTT. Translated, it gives CASKPSGDLTDTQYF.

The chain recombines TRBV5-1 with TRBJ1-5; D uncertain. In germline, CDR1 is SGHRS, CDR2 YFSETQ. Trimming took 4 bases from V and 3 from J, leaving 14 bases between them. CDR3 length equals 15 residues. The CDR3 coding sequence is TGCGCCAGCAGCCCCGAAGCGGGTTTCAATCAGCCCCAGCATTTT. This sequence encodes CASSPEAGFNQPQHF.

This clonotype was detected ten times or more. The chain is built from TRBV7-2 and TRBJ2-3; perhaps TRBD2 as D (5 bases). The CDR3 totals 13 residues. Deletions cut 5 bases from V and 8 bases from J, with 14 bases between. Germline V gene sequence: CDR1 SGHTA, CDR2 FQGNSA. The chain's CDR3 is CASSENARGTQYF. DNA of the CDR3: TGTGCCAGCAGCGAGAATGCACGGGGTACGCAGTATTTT.